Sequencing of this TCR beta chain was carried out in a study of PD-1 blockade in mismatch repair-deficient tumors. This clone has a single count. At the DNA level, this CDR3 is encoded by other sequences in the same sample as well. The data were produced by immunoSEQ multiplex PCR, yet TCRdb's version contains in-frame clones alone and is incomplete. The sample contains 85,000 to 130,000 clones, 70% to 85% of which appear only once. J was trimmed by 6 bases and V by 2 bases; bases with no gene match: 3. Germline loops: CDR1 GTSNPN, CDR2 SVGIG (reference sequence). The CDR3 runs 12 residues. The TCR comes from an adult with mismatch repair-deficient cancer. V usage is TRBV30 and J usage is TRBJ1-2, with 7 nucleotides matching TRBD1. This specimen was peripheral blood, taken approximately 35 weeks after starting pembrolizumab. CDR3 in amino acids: CAWSPGQDGYTF. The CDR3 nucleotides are TGTGCCTGGAGTCCCGGACAGGATGGCTACACCTTC. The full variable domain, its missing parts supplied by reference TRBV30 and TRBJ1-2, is SQTIHQWPATLVQPVGSPLSLECTVEGTSNPNLYWYRQAAGRGLQLLFYSVGIGQISSEVPQNLSASRPQDRQFILSSKKLLLSDSGFYLCAWSPGQDGYTFGSGTRLTVV.